These T cell receptor beta chains were read from a single sample in a study of blood T cell repertoires in COVID-19. Clones were read by immunoSEQ multiplex PCR, and TCRdb kept only the in-frame ones, dropping some. The sample records a few hundred thousand clones, about 85% being singletons. What was sequenced was PBMCs or T cells enriched from blood (not recorded which). Receptors originate from a woman aged 45-65 years who had been exposed to COVID-19. The CDR3 runs from the conserved cysteine through the conserved F or W. The order of the fields is V gene, clone size, J gene, D gene, CDR3 protein, CDR3 DNA. D genes are given only for firm matches. For some rows the clone size is stated as once, few or many, or as a class when expanded; others skip it.

TRBV11-2	-	TRBJ1-5	TRBD1	CASSRQGANQPQHF	TGTGCCAGCAGTCGACAGGGGGCAAATCAGCCCCAGCATTTT
TRBV15	-	TRBJ1-1	-	CATSRVEMNTEAFF	TGTGCCACCAGCAGAGTGGAGATGAACACTGAAGCTTTCTTT
TRBV7-8	-	TRBJ1-4	-	CASSNNPRTNEKLFF	TGTGCCAGCAGCAATAACCCCAGAACTAATGAAAAACTGTTTTTT
TRBV10-3	-	TRBJ1-5	-	CAISESEGLGGNQPQHF	TGTGCCATCAGTGAGTCCGAGGGTTTGGGAGGCAATCAGCCCCAGCATTTT
TRBV9	-	TRBJ2-6	-	CASSREGSRGSGANVLTF	TGTGCCAGCAGCAGAGAGGGGAGTAGGGGGTCCGGGGCCAACGTCCTGACTTTC
TRBV18	-	TRBJ2-1	-	CASSPGLGSYNEQFF	TGTGCCAGCTCACCCGGACTGGGCTCCTACAATGAGCAGTTCTTC
TRBV25-1	-	TRBJ2-7	TRBD1	CASSERGTGKGEQYF	TGTGCCAGCAGTGAAAGGGGGACAGGGAAAGGCGAGCAGTACTTC
TRBV24-1	-	TRBJ2-3	TRBD1	CATGGDRATSTDTQYF	TGTGCCACGGGGGGGGACAGGGCCACTAGCACAGATACGCAGTATTTT
TRBV19	-	TRBJ1-1	-	CASKRINTEAFF	TGTGCCAGCAAGCGAATAAACACTGAAGCTTTCTTT
TRBV4-3	few	TRBJ2-3	-	CASSQGGAGSDTQYF	TGCGCCAGCAGCCAAGGAGGGGCGGGGTCCGATACGCAGTATTTT
TRBV3-1/TRBV3-2	-	TRBJ1-4	-	CASSLRTASNEKLFF	TGTGCCAGCAGCCTTCGGACAGCTTCTAATGAAAAACTGTTTTTT
TRBV29-1	-	TRBJ1-1	-	CSVVGYRTEAFF	TGCAGCGTTGTGGGGTACAGGACTGAAGCTTTCTTT
TRBV5-4	-	TRBJ1-1	-	CASSSRGWNTEAFF	TGTGCCAGCAGCTCCAGGGGTTGGAACACTGAAGCTTTCTTT
TRBV10-2	-	TRBJ1-5	TRBD1	CATCGTANQPQHF	TGCGCCACCTGCGGGACAGCCAATCAGCCCCAGCATTTT
TRBV18	-	TRBJ2-1	-	CASSPLGQGSYNEQFF	TGTGCCAGCTCCCCATTAGGGCAGGGGTCCTACAATGAGCAGTTCTTC
TRBV5-4	-	TRBJ2-7	-	CASSLTTGAYEQYF	TGTGCCAGCAGCTTGACTACGGGGGCCTACGAGCAGTACTTC
TRBV5-4	-	TRBJ2-5	-	CASSSGLPIETQYF	TGTGCCAGCAGCTCGGGACTGCCTATAGAGACCCAGTACTTC
TRBV5-1	-	TRBJ2-3	-	CASSLQAGAGDTQYF	TGCGCCAGCAGCCTCCAGGCAGGGGCTGGAGATACGCAGTATTTT
TRBV6-2/TRBV6-3	-	TRBJ1-5	TRBD1	CASSLTGGRQPQHF	TGTGCCAGCAGTCTGACAGGGGGCAGGCAGCCCCAGCATTTT
TRBV6-4	-	TRBJ2-1	-	CAIVSSYNEQFF	TGTGCCATCGTGTCCTCCTACAATGAGCAGTTCTTC
TRBV4-1	-	TRBJ2-2	-	CASSSPAGSRTGELFF	TGCGCCAGCAGCTCACCCGCGGGGTCCCGCACCGGGGAGCTGTTTTTT
TRBV2	once	TRBJ1-1	-	CASSQNTEAFF	TGTGCCAGCAGTCAGAACACTGAAGCTTTCTTT
TRBV3-1/TRBV3-2	-	TRBJ1-1	-	CASSPRTPMNTEAFF	TGTGCCAGCAGCCCGCGGACACCCATGAACACTGAAGCTTTCTTT
TRBV5-1	-	TRBJ2-2	TRBD2	CASSLLAGNTGELFF	TGCGCCAGCAGCTTACTAGCGGGGAACACCGGGGAGCTGTTTTTT
TRBV30	once	TRBJ2-4	-	CAWSVGGARNIQYF	TGTGCCTGGAGTGTTGGGGGGGCAAGAAACATTCAGTACTTC
TRBV6-1	-	TRBJ1-3	-	CASSERRVTGNTIYF	TGTGCCAGCAGTGAACGGAGGGTCACTGGAAACACCATATATTTT
TRBV6-1	-	TRBJ1-6	-	CASSESGTTGAYNSPLHF	TGTGCCAGCAGTGAATCGGGGACGACAGGAGCTTATAATTCACCCCTCCACTTT
TRBV6-2/TRBV6-3	-	TRBJ2-7	TRBD1	CASSSISPGGYYEQYF	TGTGCCAGCAGTTCCATCTCCCCAGGGGGATACTACGAGCAGTACTTC
TRBV12-5	-	TRBJ1-4	-	CASGPRGDEKLFF	TGTGCTAGTGGTCCCCGCGGTGATGAAAAACTGTTTTTT
TRBV10-3	-	TRBJ2-3	TRBD1	CAISANTGDADTQYF	TGTGCCATCAGTGCCAATACAGGGGACGCAGATACGCAGTATTTT
TRBV13	once	TRBJ1-4	-	CASSLKGAGANEKLFF	TGTGCCAGCAGCTTAAAAGGGGCAGGCGCTAATGAAAAACTGTTTTTT
TRBV18	once	TRBJ2-5	TRBD1	CASSLGQQETQYF	TGTGCCAGCTCACTGGGACAGCAAGAGACCCAGTACTTC
TRBV9	-	TRBJ2-1	TRBD2	CASSLSFGRGYRNEQFF	TGTGCCAGCAGCCTTTCCTTCGGGCGGGGGTATCGCAATGAGCAGTTCTTC
TRBV5-8	-	TRBJ1-5	TRBD1	CASSRDRGISDHQPQHF	TGTGCCAGCAGCAGGGACAGGGGAATTTCGGACCATCAGCCCCAGCATTTT
TRBV6-2/TRBV6-3	-	TRBJ1-1	TRBD1	CASSYDGQGPWEAFF	TGTGCCAGCAGTTATGACGGACAGGGGCCCTGGGAGGCTTTCTTT
TRBV19	-	TRBJ2-6	-	CASSQLRSSGANVLTF	TGTGCCAGTAGTCAGCTGCGGAGCTCTGGGGCCAACGTCCTGACTTTC
TRBV6-2/TRBV6-3	-	TRBJ1-2	-	CASSWALYGYTF	TGTGCCAGCAGTTGGGCCTTGTATGGCTACACCTTC